This entry describes one T cell receptor (beta chain). Its specificity is unknown. The data stem from a study of cytomegalovirus exposure and HLA in healthy donors. Study observations and caveats: Roughly even sequencing depth across donors was the assumption behind the presence/absence analyses. Certain sequence variants were highly shared and formed a cluster, and this cluster was likely a sequencing artifact. Equally common other TCR beta chains were less clonally expanded than HLA-associated ones, a later analysis found.

The ends were cut back, 4 bases at V and 0 bases at J, with 16 bases in the middle. The CDR3 totals 16 residues. The germline V gene encodes CDR1 SGHKS and CDR2 YYEKEE (reference sequence). Regarding donors, all were healthy bone marrow donors. In the PCR, 60 Vbeta and 13 Jbeta primers were used. Measured with immunoSEQ multiplex PCR; TCRdb has only the in-frame clones, and not every one. The sample table includes about 160,000 clones. The sequencing sample was made of PBMCs. The receptor was isolated from a man aged 25-40 years in good health and CMV-seronegative. The V gene is TRBV5-5, the J gene TRBJ1-1; possible D gene TRBD1, 5 bases. The CDR3 reads CASSPRGGSMNTEAFF. The CDR3 DNA follows: TGTGCCAGCAGCCCCCGGGGGGGATCCATGAACACTGAAGCTTTCTTT.